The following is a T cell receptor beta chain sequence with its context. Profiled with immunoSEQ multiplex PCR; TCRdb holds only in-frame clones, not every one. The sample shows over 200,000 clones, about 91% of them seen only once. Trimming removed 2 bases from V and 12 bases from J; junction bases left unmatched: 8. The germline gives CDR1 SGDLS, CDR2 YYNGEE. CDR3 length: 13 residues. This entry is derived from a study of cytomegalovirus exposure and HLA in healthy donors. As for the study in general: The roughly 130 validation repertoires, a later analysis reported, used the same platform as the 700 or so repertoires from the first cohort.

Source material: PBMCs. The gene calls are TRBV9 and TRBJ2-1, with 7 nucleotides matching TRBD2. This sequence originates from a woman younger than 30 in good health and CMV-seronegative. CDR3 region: CASSVGREGRQFF. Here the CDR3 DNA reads TGTGCCAGCAGCGTTGGGAGGGAGGGCAGGCAGTTCTTC.